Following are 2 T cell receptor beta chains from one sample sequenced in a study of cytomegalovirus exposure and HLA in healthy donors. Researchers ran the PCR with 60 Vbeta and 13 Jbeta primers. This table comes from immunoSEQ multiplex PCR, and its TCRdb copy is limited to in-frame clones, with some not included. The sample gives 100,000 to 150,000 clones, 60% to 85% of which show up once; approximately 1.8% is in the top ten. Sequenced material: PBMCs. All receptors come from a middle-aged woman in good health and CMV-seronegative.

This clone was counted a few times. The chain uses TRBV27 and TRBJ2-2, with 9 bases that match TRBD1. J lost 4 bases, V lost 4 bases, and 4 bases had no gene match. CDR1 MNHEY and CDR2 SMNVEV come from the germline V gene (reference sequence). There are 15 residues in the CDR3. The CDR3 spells CASSWGQGRTGELFF. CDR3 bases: TGTGCCAGCAGTTGGGGACAGGGTCGCACCGGGGAGCTGTTTTTT.

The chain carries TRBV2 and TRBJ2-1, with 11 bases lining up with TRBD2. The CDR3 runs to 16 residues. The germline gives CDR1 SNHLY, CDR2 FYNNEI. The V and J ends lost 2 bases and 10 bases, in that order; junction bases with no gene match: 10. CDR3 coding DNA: TGTGCCAGCAGTGAATCGAGGCTAGCGGGGGGTTACGAGCAGTTCTTC. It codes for CASSESRLAGGYEQFF.